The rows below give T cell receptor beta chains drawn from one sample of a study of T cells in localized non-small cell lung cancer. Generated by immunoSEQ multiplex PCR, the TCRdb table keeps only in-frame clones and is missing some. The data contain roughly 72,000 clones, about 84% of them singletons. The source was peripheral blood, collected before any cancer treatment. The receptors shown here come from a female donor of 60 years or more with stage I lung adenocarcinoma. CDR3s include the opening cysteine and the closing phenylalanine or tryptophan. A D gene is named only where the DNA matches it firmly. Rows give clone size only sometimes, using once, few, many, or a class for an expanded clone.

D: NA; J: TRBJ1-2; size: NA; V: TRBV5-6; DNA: TGTGCCAGCAGCTCCCCTTTTTGGGGGGGCATGGGCTACACCTTC; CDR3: CASSSPFWGGMGYTF
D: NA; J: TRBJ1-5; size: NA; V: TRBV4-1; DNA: TGCGCCAGCAGCCAAGGCTCTTCCGGATATGGCAATCAGCCCCAGCATTTT; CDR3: CASSQGSSGYGNQPQHF
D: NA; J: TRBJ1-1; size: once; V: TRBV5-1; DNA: TGCGCCAGCAGCAGACAGGTGAACACTGAAGCTTTCTTT; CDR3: CASSRQVNTEAFF
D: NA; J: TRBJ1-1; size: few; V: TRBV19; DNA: TGTGCCAGTAGTATCGGGGGCCTGGAGTACACTGAAGCTTTCTTT; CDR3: CASSIGGLEYTEAFF
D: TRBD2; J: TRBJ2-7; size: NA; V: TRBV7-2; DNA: TGTGCCAGCAGCTTAGACGCTAGCGGCCTATACGAGCAGTACTTC; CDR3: CASSLDASGLYEQYF
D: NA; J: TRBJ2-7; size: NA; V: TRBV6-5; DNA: TGTGCCAGCAGTTTCGGGCCAAGCTCCTACGAGCAGTACTTC; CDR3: CASSFGPSSYEQYF
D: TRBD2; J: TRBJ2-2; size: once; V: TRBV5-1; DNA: TGCGCCACCCGACTAGCGCCGAACACCGGGGAGCTGTTTTTT; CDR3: CATRLAPNTGELFF
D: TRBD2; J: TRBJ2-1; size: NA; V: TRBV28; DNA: TGTGCCAGCAGTTCCCAACTAGCGGGAGGGCGTTACAATGAGCAGTTCTTC; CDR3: CASSSQLAGGRYNEQFF
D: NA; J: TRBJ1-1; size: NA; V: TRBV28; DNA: TGTGCCAGCAACCCTCTTTCCTTCACTGAAGCTTTCTTT; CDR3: CASNPLSFTEAFF
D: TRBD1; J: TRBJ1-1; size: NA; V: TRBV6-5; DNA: TGTGCCAGCAGGAAGACAGGGGGCAGAACTGAAGCTTTCTTT; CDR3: CASRKTGGRTEAFF
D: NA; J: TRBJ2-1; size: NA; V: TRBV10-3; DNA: TGTGCCATCAGTCGTGACCAGGGTCATGAGCAGTTCTTC; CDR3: CAISRDQGHEQFF
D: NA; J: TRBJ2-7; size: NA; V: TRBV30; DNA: TGTGCCTGGAGTGCTAGACCCTACGAGCAGTACTTC; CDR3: CAWSARPYEQYF
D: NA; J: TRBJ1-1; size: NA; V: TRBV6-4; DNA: TGTGCCAGCAGTGACACCAACAGGGCCACTGAAGCTTTCTTT; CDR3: CASSDTNRATEAFF
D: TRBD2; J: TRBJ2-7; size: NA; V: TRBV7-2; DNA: TGTGCCAGCAGCTCAATGCGGACTAGCGGGCACTACGAGCAGTACTTC; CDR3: CASSSMRTSGHYEQYF
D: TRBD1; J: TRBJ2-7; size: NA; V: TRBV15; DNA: TGTGCCACCCATAAGACGGACAGGGGGGCCTACGAGCAGTACTTC; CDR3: CATHKTDRGAYEQYF
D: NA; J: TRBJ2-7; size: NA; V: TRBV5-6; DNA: TGTGCCAGCAGCTTGGCCGGTTTGGTAACTCACGAGCAGTACTTC; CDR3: CASSLAGLVTHEQYF
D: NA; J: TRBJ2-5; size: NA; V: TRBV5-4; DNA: TGTGCCAGCAGCTTGGGATCTTTTGAAGAGACCCAGTACTTC; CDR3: CASSLGSFEETQYF
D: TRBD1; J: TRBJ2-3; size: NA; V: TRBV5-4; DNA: TGTGCCAGCAGCTCGGACAGGGTTGGGGATACGCAGTATTTT; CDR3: CASSSDRVGDTQYF
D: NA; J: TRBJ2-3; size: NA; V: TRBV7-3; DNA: TGTGCCAGCAGCTTAGCCGTCCCCACAGATACGCAGTATTTT; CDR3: CASSLAVPTDTQYF
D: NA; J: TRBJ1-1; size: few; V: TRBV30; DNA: TGTGCCTGGAGTGTACTCCAGAACACTGAAGCTTTCTTT; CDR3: CAWSVLQNTEAFF
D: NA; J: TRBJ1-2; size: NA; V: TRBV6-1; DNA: TGTGCCAGCAGTGAACGGGCGGTTAACTATGGCTACACCTTC; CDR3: CASSERAVNYGYTF
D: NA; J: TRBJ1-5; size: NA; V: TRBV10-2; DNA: TGCGCCAGCAGCCCCTCGGGGGGCAATCAGCCCCAGCATTTT; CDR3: CASSPSGGNQPQHF
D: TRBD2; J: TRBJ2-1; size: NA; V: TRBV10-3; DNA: TGTGCCATCGGGGCTAGCGGGAGCAATGAGCAGTTCTTC; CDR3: CAIGASGSNEQFF
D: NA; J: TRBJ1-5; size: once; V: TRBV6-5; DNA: TGTGCCACCCGTCAGGGCAATCAGCCCCAGCATTTT; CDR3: CATRQGNQPQHF
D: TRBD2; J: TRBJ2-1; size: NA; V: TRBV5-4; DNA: TGTGCCAGCATCCCAAGCGGGGGGGCCTACAATGAGCAGTTCTTC; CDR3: CASIPSGGAYNEQFF
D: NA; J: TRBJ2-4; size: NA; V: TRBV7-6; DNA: TGTGCCAGCAGCCCAGGACAGCTAGCCAAAAACATTCAGTACTTC; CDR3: CASSPGQLAKNIQYF
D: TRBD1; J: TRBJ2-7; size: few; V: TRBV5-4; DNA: TGTGCCAGCAGCTCGCCGGGACAGGGCCCCTACGAGCAGTACTTC; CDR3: CASSSPGQGPYEQYF
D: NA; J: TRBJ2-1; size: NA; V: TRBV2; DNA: TGTGCCAGCAGTGAGTGGGAGGTCGGGTACAATGAGCAGTTCTTC; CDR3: CASSEWEVGYNEQFF
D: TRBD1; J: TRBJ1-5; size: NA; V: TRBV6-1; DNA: TGTGCCAGCAGTTTCCCGGACAGGGGATATCAGCCCCAGCATTTT; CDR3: CASSFPDRGYQPQHF
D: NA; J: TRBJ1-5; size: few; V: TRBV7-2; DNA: TGTGCCAGCAGCTTAGATCAGGGAGGTCAGCCCCAGCATTTT; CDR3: CASSLDQGGQPQHF
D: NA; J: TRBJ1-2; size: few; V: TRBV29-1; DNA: TGCAGCGTTGAAGACGTAGCTTACTATGGCTACACCTTC; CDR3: CSVEDVAYYGYTF
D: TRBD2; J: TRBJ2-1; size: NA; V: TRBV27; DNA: TGTGCCAGCAGTTTATATTCGGCGGGGGGCAGGCTCTTC; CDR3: CASSLYSAGGRLF
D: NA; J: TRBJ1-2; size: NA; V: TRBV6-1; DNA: TGTGCCAGCAGTGAAGCTGGGGGGCGCGGTGGCTACACCTTC; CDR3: CASSEAGGRGGYTF
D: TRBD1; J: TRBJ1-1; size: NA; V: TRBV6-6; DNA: TGTGCCAGCAGTTATTTGGAGGCAGGGGGCGAAGAAGCTTTCTTT; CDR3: CASSYLEAGGEEAFF
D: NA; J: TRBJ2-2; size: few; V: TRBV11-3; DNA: TGTGCCAGCAGCTTAGGTCCCGCGAACACCGGGGAGCTGTTTTTT; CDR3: CASSLGPANTGELFF
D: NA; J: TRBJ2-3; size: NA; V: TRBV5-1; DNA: TGCGCCAGCAGCTTGAAGAGACCCAATCGGCCCACAGATACGCAGTATTTT; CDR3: CASSLKRPNRPTDTQYF
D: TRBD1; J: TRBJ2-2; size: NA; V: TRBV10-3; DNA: TGTGCCATCAGGCCGACAGGGGGCACCGGGGAGCTGTTTTTT; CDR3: CAIRPTGGTGELFF
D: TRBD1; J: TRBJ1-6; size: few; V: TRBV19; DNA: TGTGCCAGTAGTAAGCGACAGGGAAATAATTCACCCCTCCACTTT; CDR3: CASSKRQGNNSPLHF
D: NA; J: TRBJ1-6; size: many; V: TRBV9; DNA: TGTGCCAGCAGCCCCCACAGGGAATCGGGTTCACCCCTCCACTTT; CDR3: CASSPHRESGSPLHF
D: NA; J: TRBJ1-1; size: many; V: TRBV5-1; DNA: TGCGCCAGCAGCTTGGGGGACTTTAACGGGATGAACACTGAAGCTTTCTTT; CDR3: CASSLGDFNGMNTEAFF
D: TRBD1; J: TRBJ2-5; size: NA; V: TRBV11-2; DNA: TGTGCCAGCAGCTTGGTGAGGGGGCGAGAGACCCAGTACTTC; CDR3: CASSLVRGRETQYF
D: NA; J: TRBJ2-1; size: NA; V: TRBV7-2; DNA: TGTGCCAGCAGCGCGACTTGGGGGCCGAACAATGAGCAGTTCTTC; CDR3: CASSATWGPNNEQFF
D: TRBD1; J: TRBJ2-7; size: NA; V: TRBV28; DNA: TGTGCCAGCATCCGGGACAGAGGCTCCTACGAGCAGTACTTC; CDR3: CASIRDRGSYEQYF
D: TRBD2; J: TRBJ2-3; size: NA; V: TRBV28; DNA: TGTGCCAGCTTAGCGGGGAGTGGGGTTTGGACAGATACGCAGTATTTT; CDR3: CASLAGSGVWTDTQYF
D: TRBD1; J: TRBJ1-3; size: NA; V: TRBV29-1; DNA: TGCAGCGTAACCAACCCTACGGGACAGGGACCTGGAAACACCATATATTTT; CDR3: CSVTNPTGQGPGNTIYF
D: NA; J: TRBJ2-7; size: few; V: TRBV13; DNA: TGTGCCAGCAGCCCCGACAGAAATTTCGGGGACGAGCAGTACTTC; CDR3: CASSPDRNFGDEQYF
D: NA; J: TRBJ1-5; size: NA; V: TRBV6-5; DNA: TGTGCCAGCAGCCCCCGGGGTAGCAATCAGCCCCAGCATTTT; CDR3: CASSPRGSNQPQHF
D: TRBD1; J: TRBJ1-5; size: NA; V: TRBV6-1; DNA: TGTGCCAGCAGTGACAGGGGGCGGAATCAGCCCCAGCATTTT; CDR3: CASSDRGRNQPQHF
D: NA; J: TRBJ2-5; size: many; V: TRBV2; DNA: TGTGCGAATCGGGTCGGGAGTCAGCAAGAGACCCAGTACTTC; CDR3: CANRVGSQQETQYF
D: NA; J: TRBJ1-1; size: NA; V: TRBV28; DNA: TGTGCCAGCAGTTTCTGGAGGATGAACACTGAAGCTTTCTTT; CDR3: CASSFWRMNTEAFF
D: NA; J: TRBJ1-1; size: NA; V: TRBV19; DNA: TGTGCCAGTAGTATAGTGACATCGACTGAAGCTTTCTTT; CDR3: CASSIVTSTEAFF
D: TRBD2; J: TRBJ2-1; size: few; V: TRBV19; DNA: TGTGCCAGTAGTACTCGTACGATAGCGGGGCGTTACAATGAGCAGTTCTTC; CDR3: CASSTRTIAGRYNEQFF
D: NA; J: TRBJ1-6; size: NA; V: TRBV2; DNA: TGTGCCAGCAGTGACCCCTTGAGCAGGCCCAATAATTCACCCCTCCACTTT; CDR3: CASSDPLSRPNNSPLHF